Listed below are T cell receptor beta chains from one sample, sequenced in a study of T cells after yellow fever vaccination. TCRdb itself ran the 5' RACE reads through MiXCR, one entry per CDR3 protein. The sample lists roughly 400,000 distinct CDR3 sequences; about 17% were seen once. The sample was PBMCs, taken before the yellow fever booster vaccination. The receptors were gathered from a man younger than 35 who received the YFV17D yellow fever vaccine. CDR3s include the opening cysteine and the closing phenylalanine or tryptophan. The D gene is left open where the match is weak. Expanded clones get a size class; other rows say once, few or many, or leave the size out.

few,TRBV10-3,NA,TRBJ2-1,CAIRGNNLLADEQFF,TGTGCCATCAGAGGGAACAATTTACTCGCCGATGAGCAGTTCTTC
few,TRBV29-1,NA,TRBJ1-4,CSVLTGVKLFF,TGCAGCGTCCTGACGGGGGTCAAACTGTTTTTT
many,TRBV27,TRBD1,TRBJ1-2,CASSRGQGDGYTF,TGTGCCAGCAGTCGCGGACAGGGGGATGGCTACACCTTC
NA,TRBV10-3,NA,TRBJ1-3,CAIRPDGNSIYF,TGTGCCATCAGGCCAGATGGAAACTCCATATATTTT
few,TRBV9,TRBD1,TRBJ2-3,CASSVPRQGGTDTQYF,TGTGCCAGCAGCGTACCAAGACAGGGGGGCACAGATACGCAGTATTTT
few,TRBV7-9,NA,TRBJ1-1,CASSLAGRGSEAFF,TGTGCCAGCAGCCTCGCCGGGAGGGGGTCTGAAGCTTTCTTT
few,TRBV7-9,TRBD1,TRBJ2-3,CASSQRDRGSTDTQYF,TGTGCCAGCAGCCAAAGGGACAGGGGTAGCACAGATACGCAGTATTTT
few,TRBV9,NA,TRBJ2-7,CASSVKRQYF,TGTGCCAGCAGCGTAAAACGTCAATACTTC
NA,TRBV7-2,NA,TRBJ1-5,CASSLAGWGQPQHF,TGTGCCAGCTCCCTGGCGGGATGGGGTCAGCCCCAGCATTTT
NA,TRBV6-1,NA,TRBJ2-5,CAVADSSGIGNF,TGTGCCGTAGCGGACTCCTCCGGGATTGGTAACTTC
few,TRBV5-1,TRBD1,TRBJ1-1,CASGQGANTEAFF,TGCGCCAGTGGACAGGGGGCGAACACTGAAGCTTTCTTT
NA,TRBV25-1,TRBD1,TRBJ2-2,CASSEGLQGENTGELFF,TGTGCCAGCAGTGAAGGACTACAGGGGGAAAACACCGGGGAGCTGTTTTTT
many,TRBV29-1,TRBD1,TRBJ2-5,CSGRTNYRGQETQYF,TGCAGCGGGCGGACCAACTACAGGGGACAAGAGACCCAGTACTTC
NA,TRBV6-5,NA,TRBJ1-1,CASSYRGGNTEAFF,TGTGCCAGCAGTTACAGGGGAGGAAACACTGAAGCTTTCTTT
NA,TRBV5-1,NA,TRBJ2-1,CASRYVSYNEQFF,TGCGCCAGCAGATACGTCTCCTACAATGAGCAGTTCTTC
few,TRBV10-1,TRBD2,TRBJ2-1,CASSRLAGGVNEQFF,TGCGCCAGCAGTCGACTAGCGGGGGGGGTCAATGAGCAGTTCTTC
few,TRBV5-1,TRBD1,TRBJ1-1,CASSLPPGTGPNTEAFF,TGCGCCAGCAGCTTGCCCCCCGGGACAGGGCCTAACACTGAAGCTTTCTTT
NA,TRBV12-5,TRBD2,TRBJ2-1,CASGWTSGGFNEQFF,TGTGCTAGTGGTTGGACTAGCGGGGGCTTCAATGAGCAGTTCTTC